Reported below is one T cell receptor (beta chain). The PCR contained 60 Vbeta and 13 Jbeta primers. TCRdb keeps only in-frame clones here, not all; method: immunoSEQ multiplex PCR. The table lists some 110,000 clones, around two thirds of them singletons. The CDR3 is 15 amino acids. Germline lookup yields CDR1 SGHNT and CDR2 YYREEE (reference sequence). J gave up 4 bases and V 4 bases, and 3 bases lay outside the gene matches. The data are from a study of cytomegalovirus exposure and HLA in healthy donors. This receptor was taken from a man aged 55 to 70 in good health and CMV-seropositive. Material for sequencing was PBMCs. This chain links TRBV5-4 with TRBJ2-1; 12 bases line up with TRBD2. CDR3 nucleotide sequence: TGTGCCAGCAGCCAGACTAGCGGGGGTTACAATGAGCAGTTCTTC. Its protein product is CASSQTSGGYNEQFF.